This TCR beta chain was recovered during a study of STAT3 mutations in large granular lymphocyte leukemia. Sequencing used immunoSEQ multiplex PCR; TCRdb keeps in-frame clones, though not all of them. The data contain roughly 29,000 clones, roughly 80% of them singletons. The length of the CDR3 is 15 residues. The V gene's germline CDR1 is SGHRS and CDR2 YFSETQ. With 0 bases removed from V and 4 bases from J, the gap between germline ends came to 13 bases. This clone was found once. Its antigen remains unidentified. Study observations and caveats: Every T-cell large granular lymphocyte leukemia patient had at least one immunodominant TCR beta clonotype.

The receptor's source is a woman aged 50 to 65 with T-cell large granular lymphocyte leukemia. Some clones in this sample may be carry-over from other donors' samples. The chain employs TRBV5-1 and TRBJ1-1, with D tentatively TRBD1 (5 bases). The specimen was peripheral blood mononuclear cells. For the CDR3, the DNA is TGCGCCAGCAGCTTGGCGGGGGGTCTAGGCACTGAAGCTTTCTTT. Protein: CASSLAGGLGTEAFF.